The sequence of this T cell receptor beta chain was determined in a study of cytomegalovirus exposure and HLA in healthy donors. Assay: immunoSEQ multiplex PCR; the TCRdb copy retains only in-frame clones and omits some. The sample contains 100,000 to 130,000 clones, approximately 96% of which appear only once. The length of the CDR3 is 14 residues. Germline V gene sequence: CDR1 MNHEY, CDR2 SMNVEV (reference sequence). V shed 7 bases and J 12 bases; nucleotides not matched to a gene: 14. The clonotype was recovered from a young woman in good health and CMV-seronegative. The chain joins TRBV27 to TRBJ2-7; 11 bases line up with TRBD2. The sequenced sample was PBMCs. This chain's CDR3 is CASKNLASGGPPYF. The CDR3, as DNA: TGTGCCAGCAAGAATCTGGCTAGCGGGGGGCCTCCGTACTTC.